A selection of T cell receptor beta chains follows, all from one sample in a study of Ad26.COV2.S vaccination and SARS-CoV-2 variants. Assay used: immunoSEQ multiplex PCR; TCRdb lists only in-frame clones, some missing. The data hold a few hundred thousand clones, with roughly 90% observed a single time. Sequences were derived from peripheral blood, sampled in a trial of Ad26.COV2.S vaccine versus placebo. The receptors were sampled from a person aged 18-60 years who received the Ad26.COV2.S COVID-19 vaccine or a placebo. CDR3s include the opening cysteine and the closing phenylalanine or tryptophan. D genes are given only for firm matches. Size is stated for part of the rows, as once, few or many counts, or as a class when the clone is expanded.

J gene: TRBJ2-3; clone size: NA; V gene: TRBV7-9; D gene: TRBD1; CDR3 DNA: TGTGCCAGCAGCTCCGACAGGGGGCCGGTTACGCAGTATTTT; CDR3 protein: CASSSDRGPVTQYF
J gene: TRBJ2-1; clone size: NA; V gene: TRBV6-5; D gene: TRBD2; CDR3 DNA: TGTGCCAGCAGTTTCAATAGCGGGAGAAACAATGAGCAGTTCTTC; CDR3 protein: CASSFNSGRNNEQFF
J gene: TRBJ2-2; clone size: NA; V gene: TRBV6-1; D gene: NA; CDR3 DNA: TGTGCCAGCAGTGAAGAGGTGTCTAGTTGGACCGGGGAGCTGTTTTTT; CDR3 protein: CASSEEVSSWTGELFF
J gene: TRBJ2-1; clone size: NA; V gene: TRBV27; D gene: NA; CDR3 DNA: TGTGCCAGCAGTCATTACAATGAGCAGTTCTTC; CDR3 protein: CASSHYNEQFF
J gene: TRBJ2-3; clone size: NA; V gene: TRBV28; D gene: TRBD2; CDR3 DNA: TGTGCCAGCAGTTCAGTAGCGGGAGGTCAACCCCCCGATACGCAGTATTTT; CDR3 protein: CASSSVAGGQPPDTQYF
J gene: TRBJ2-2; clone size: once; V gene: TRBV4-1; D gene: NA; CDR3 DNA: TGCGCCAGCAGCCAAGCCAGGGCCCCGCTCCCCAACACCGGGGAGCTGTTTTTT; CDR3 protein: CASSQARAPLPNTGELFF
J gene: TRBJ2-7; clone size: NA; V gene: TRBV30; D gene: NA; CDR3 DNA: TGTGCCTGGGAGGGGTCACCCTCCTACGAGCAGTACTTC; CDR3 protein: CAWEGSPSYEQYF
J gene: TRBJ1-2; clone size: NA; V gene: TRBV28; D gene: TRBD1; CDR3 DNA: TGTGCCAGCCTGACAGGGCGGCGGGGCTACACCTTC; CDR3 protein: CASLTGRRGYTF
J gene: TRBJ2-1; clone size: NA; V gene: TRBV27; D gene: NA; CDR3 DNA: TGTGCCAGCAGTTTAAATTTGGGAATCCTTCTCGATGAGCAGTTCTTC; CDR3 protein: CASSLNLGILLDEQFF
J gene: TRBJ2-7; clone size: NA; V gene: TRBV6-2/TRBV6-3; D gene: NA; CDR3 DNA: TGTGCCAGCAGTACTCAGGGAAGGAACGAGCAGTACTTC; CDR3 protein: CASSTQGRNEQYF
J gene: TRBJ2-1; clone size: NA; V gene: TRBV2; D gene: NA; CDR3 DNA: TGTGCCAGCAGACTTTTTAATGAGCAGTTCTTC; CDR3 protein: CASRLFNEQFF
J gene: TRBJ2-1; clone size: NA; V gene: TRBV9; D gene: NA; CDR3 DNA: TGTGCCAGCAGCCCCTCCCAGCATCCTCGTGCAAGTGAGCAGTTCTTC; CDR3 protein: CASSPSQHPRASEQFF
J gene: TRBJ1-4; clone size: NA; V gene: TRBV19; D gene: NA; CDR3 DNA: TGTGCCAGTAGTATGGGTGAAAAACTGTTTTTT; CDR3 protein: CASSMGEKLFF
J gene: TRBJ2-5; clone size: NA; V gene: TRBV7-6; D gene: NA; CDR3 DNA: TGTGCCAGCGTGGTTCGCGGCAACCCACAAGAGACCCAGTACTTC; CDR3 protein: CASVVRGNPQETQYF
J gene: TRBJ2-7; clone size: NA; V gene: TRBV2; D gene: TRBD2; CDR3 DNA: TGTGCCAGCGTTCTGAAGGACGAGCGGGGGGCCTACGAGCAGTACTTC; CDR3 protein: CASVLKDERGAYEQYF
J gene: TRBJ2-1; clone size: NA; V gene: TRBV7-8; D gene: NA; CDR3 DNA: TGTGCCAGCAGCCCCGACCGGTACAATGAGCAGTTCTTC; CDR3 protein: CASSPDRYNEQFF
J gene: TRBJ2-7; clone size: NA; V gene: TRBV18; D gene: TRBD1; CDR3 DNA: TGTGCCAGCTCCGACAGGGTCAGGAGCTCCTACGAGCAGTACTTC; CDR3 protein: CASSDRVRSSYEQYF
J gene: TRBJ2-2; clone size: NA; V gene: TRBV25-1; D gene: TRBD1; CDR3 DNA: TGTGCCAGCAGTGCCGTCCCGGGACAGGGGGAGAACACCGGGGAGCTGTTTTTT; CDR3 protein: CASSAVPGQGENTGELFF
J gene: TRBJ2-3; clone size: NA; V gene: TRBV14; D gene: NA; CDR3 DNA: TGTGCCAGCAGCCCCCTCGGACAGAGCACAGATACGCAGTATTTT; CDR3 protein: CASSPLGQSTDTQYF
J gene: TRBJ2-5; clone size: once; V gene: TRBV5-1; D gene: NA; CDR3 DNA: TGCGCCAGCAGCTTGGTGGGGATGGGGGAGACCCAGTACTTC; CDR3 protein: CASSLVGMGETQYF
J gene: TRBJ1-6; clone size: NA; V gene: TRBV27; D gene: NA; CDR3 DNA: TGTGCCAGCAGGGTGAGGAATTCACCCCTCCACTTT; CDR3 protein: CASRVRNSPLHF
J gene: TRBJ2-7; clone size: few; V gene: TRBV3-1/TRBV3-2; D gene: NA; CDR3 DNA: TGTGCCAGCAGCCCTACAGGCTACGAGCAGTACTTC; CDR3 protein: CASSPTGYEQYF
J gene: TRBJ1-2; clone size: NA; V gene: TRBV29-1; D gene: NA; CDR3 DNA: TGCAGTTCCTTTTCGGGCATGGGCTACACCTTC; CDR3 protein: CSSFSGMGYTF
J gene: TRBJ1-2; clone size: NA; V gene: TRBV27; D gene: NA; CDR3 DNA: TGTGCCAGTGGGGGCACCAGCCTCTATGGCTACACCTTC; CDR3 protein: CASGGTSLYGYTF
J gene: TRBJ2-7; clone size: NA; V gene: TRBV19; D gene: TRBD2; CDR3 DNA: TGTGCCAGTGGCGGAGGCGGGAGTGCCTACGAGCAGTACTTC; CDR3 protein: CASGGGGSAYEQYF
J gene: TRBJ1-6; clone size: few; V gene: TRBV3-1/TRBV3-2; D gene: NA; CDR3 DNA: TGTGCCAGCACCCCTCGCAGCGGATATAATTCACCCCTCCACTTT; CDR3 protein: CASTPRSGYNSPLHF
J gene: TRBJ2-2; clone size: NA; V gene: TRBV5-1; D gene: TRBD1; CDR3 DNA: TGCGCCAGCAGCGCATTCAGGGGGCAGGGCGGGGAGCTGTTTTTT; CDR3 protein: CASSAFRGQGGELFF
J gene: TRBJ2-2; clone size: NA; V gene: TRBV2; D gene: TRBD2; CDR3 DNA: TGTGCCAGCGTGCGGGGGACCTACACCGGGGAGCTGTTTTTT; CDR3 protein: CASVRGTYTGELFF
J gene: TRBJ2-5; clone size: NA; V gene: TRBV24-1; D gene: TRBD1; CDR3 DNA: TGTGCCACCGTGGGACAGGAAGGCTCTACCCAGTACTTC; CDR3 protein: CATVGQEGSTQYF
J gene: TRBJ1-3; clone size: few; V gene: TRBV10-3; D gene: NA; CDR3 DNA: TGTGCCACCACTCAGGGTATACGCTCTGGAAACACCATATATTTT; CDR3 protein: CATTQGIRSGNTIYF
J gene: TRBJ1-4; clone size: NA; V gene: TRBV7-9; D gene: TRBD1; CDR3 DNA: TGTGCCAGCAGCCAGGACAGGAATAATGAAAAACTGTTTTTT; CDR3 protein: CASSQDRNNEKLFF
J gene: TRBJ1-1; clone size: NA; V gene: TRBV4-2; D gene: NA; CDR3 DNA: TGTGCCAGCATTCCCGGGGGGATGAACACTGAAGCTTTCTTT; CDR3 protein: CASIPGGMNTEAFF
J gene: TRBJ2-2; clone size: NA; V gene: TRBV2; D gene: NA; CDR3 DNA: TGTGCCAGCAGTGAACTTCCCACGGGGACCGGGGAGCTGTTTTTT; CDR3 protein: CASSELPTGTGELFF
J gene: TRBJ2-1; clone size: NA; V gene: TRBV7-2; D gene: NA; CDR3 DNA: TGTGCCAGCAGCCCTAAGGCCGGGTCTATAAATGAGCAGTTCTTC; CDR3 protein: CASSPKAGSINEQFF
J gene: TRBJ2-3; clone size: NA; V gene: TRBV28; D gene: NA; CDR3 DNA: TGTGCCAGCACCATAGGGAACAGGGGCACAGATACGCAGTATTTT; CDR3 protein: CASTIGNRGTDTQYF
J gene: TRBJ2-2; clone size: NA; V gene: TRBV6-5; D gene: NA; CDR3 DNA: TGTGCCAGCACGTTGGGAGGGGGCAGCACCGGGGAGCTGTTTTTT; CDR3 protein: CASTLGGGSTGELFF
J gene: TRBJ2-7; clone size: NA; V gene: TRBV7-2; D gene: NA; CDR3 DNA: TGTGCCAGCACCCTAGGAGGCTACGAGCAGTACTTC; CDR3 protein: CASTLGGYEQYF
J gene: TRBJ2-7; clone size: NA; V gene: TRBV30; D gene: NA; CDR3 DNA: TGTGCCTGGAGTGTGTTCTTTGGGGGCGAGCAGTACTTC; CDR3 protein: CAWSVFFGGEQYF
J gene: TRBJ2-1; clone size: NA; V gene: TRBV28; D gene: TRBD2; CDR3 DNA: TGTGCCAGCAGTTTTTACCGCACGGGGGGCAATGAGCAGTTCTTC; CDR3 protein: CASSFYRTGGNEQFF
J gene: TRBJ1-6; clone size: NA; V gene: TRBV7-3; D gene: NA; CDR3 DNA: TGTGCCAGCAGCTTTGACACGGTGTCACCCCTCCACTTT; CDR3 protein: CASSFDTVSPLHF
J gene: TRBJ2-2; clone size: NA; V gene: TRBV10-2; D gene: NA; CDR3 DNA: TGCGCCAGCAGTAACAGAAGGGAAACCGGGGAGCTGTTTTTT; CDR3 protein: CASSNRRETGELFF
J gene: TRBJ1-6; clone size: NA; V gene: TRBV7-2; D gene: NA; CDR3 DNA: TGTGCCAGCAGCTTACGTGCAGGAGGGAGTTCACCCCTCCACTTT; CDR3 protein: CASSLRAGGSSPLHF
J gene: TRBJ2-5; clone size: NA; V gene: TRBV3-1/TRBV3-2; D gene: NA; CDR3 DNA: TGTGCCAGCAGCTCTCGACAGCTCCCCCACCCATCCCAAGAGACCCAGTACTTC; CDR3 protein: CASSSRQLPHPSQETQYF
J gene: TRBJ1-1; clone size: NA; V gene: TRBV7-9; D gene: NA; CDR3 DNA: TGTGCCAGCAGCCCGTGGTCGAGCACTGAAGCTTTCTTT; CDR3 protein: CASSPWSSTEAFF
J gene: TRBJ2-3; clone size: NA; V gene: TRBV5-4; D gene: NA; CDR3 DNA: TGTGCCAGCAGCGCGTGGCGGGGTAGCGGAGATACGCAGTATTTT; CDR3 protein: CASSAWRGSGDTQYF
J gene: TRBJ1-4; clone size: NA; V gene: TRBV7-7; D gene: NA; CDR3 DNA: TGTGCCAGCAGCGTCCGGGAGAATGAAAAACTGTTTTTT; CDR3 protein: CASSVRENEKLFF
J gene: TRBJ1-3; clone size: NA; V gene: TRBV19; D gene: NA; CDR3 DNA: TGTGCCAGTAGTATAAGCGGCCGCTTCTCTGGAAACACCATATATTTT; CDR3 protein: CASSISGRFSGNTIYF
J gene: TRBJ1-6; clone size: NA; V gene: TRBV19; D gene: NA; CDR3 DNA: TGTGCCAGTAGTATCCGGGGTGCGGGTCGGGAGATCTCACCCCTCCACTTT; CDR3 protein: CASSIRGAGREISPLHF
J gene: TRBJ2-3; clone size: NA; V gene: TRBV30; D gene: NA; CDR3 DNA: TGTGCCTGGAGTCCTGACTCCACAGATACGCAGTATTTT; CDR3 protein: CAWSPDSTDTQYF
J gene: TRBJ1-1; clone size: NA; V gene: TRBV29-1; D gene: NA; CDR3 DNA: TGCAGCGTCTCCAGGGCTTGGGGCACTGAAGCTTTCTTT; CDR3 protein: CSVSRAWGTEAFF
J gene: TRBJ2-2; clone size: NA; V gene: TRBV7-3; D gene: NA; CDR3 DNA: TGTGCCAGCAGCTTAGGTCCCCGGGAAGCCACCGGGGAGCTGTTTTTT; CDR3 protein: CASSLGPREATGELFF